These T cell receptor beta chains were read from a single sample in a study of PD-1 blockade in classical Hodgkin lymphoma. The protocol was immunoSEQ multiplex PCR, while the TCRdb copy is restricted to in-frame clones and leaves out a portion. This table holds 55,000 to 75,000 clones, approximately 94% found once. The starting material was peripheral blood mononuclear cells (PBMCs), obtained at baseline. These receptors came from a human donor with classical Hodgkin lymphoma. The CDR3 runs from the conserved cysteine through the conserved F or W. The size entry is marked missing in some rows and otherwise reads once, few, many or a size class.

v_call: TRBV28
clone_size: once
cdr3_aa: CASSFRLFTDTQYF

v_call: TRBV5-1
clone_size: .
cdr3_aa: CASSSGQKSSYEQYF

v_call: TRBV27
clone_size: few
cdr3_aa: CASSLSAGSYTGELFF

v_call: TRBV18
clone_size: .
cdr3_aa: CASSPDVPGELFF

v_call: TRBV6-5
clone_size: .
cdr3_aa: CASSYLQGRYEQYF

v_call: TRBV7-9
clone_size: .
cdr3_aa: CASSLIGGGTGELFF

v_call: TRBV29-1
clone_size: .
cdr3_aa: CSVEFHSVRQHSYNEQFF

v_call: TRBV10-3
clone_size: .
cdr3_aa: CAISESPTEAFF

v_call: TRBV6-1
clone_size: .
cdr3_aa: CASSVYENEKLFF

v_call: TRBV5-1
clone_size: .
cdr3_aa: CASSSVPTGTGVSDQYF

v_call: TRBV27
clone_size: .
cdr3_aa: CASSLSGATEAFF

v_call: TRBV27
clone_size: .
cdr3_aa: CASSLNTENYGYTF

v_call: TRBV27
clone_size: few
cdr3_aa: CASTVVAGDEQYF

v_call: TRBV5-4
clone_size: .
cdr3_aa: CASSLTGEEKLFF

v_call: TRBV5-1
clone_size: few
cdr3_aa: CASSPAGGDQPQHF

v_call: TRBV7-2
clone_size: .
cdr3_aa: CASSLGSAGGQETQYF

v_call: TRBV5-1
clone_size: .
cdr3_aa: CASSPRLAKDTQYF

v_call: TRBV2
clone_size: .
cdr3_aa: CASSERMVGRVYEQYF

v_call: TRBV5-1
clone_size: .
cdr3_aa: CASSSGQVVSYGYTF

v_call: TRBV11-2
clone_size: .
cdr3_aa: CASSLDKRGGFPGELFF

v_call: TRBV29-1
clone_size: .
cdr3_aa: CSVEGGGGALGEQFF

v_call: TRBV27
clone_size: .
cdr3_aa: CASSPPGQAAVETQYF

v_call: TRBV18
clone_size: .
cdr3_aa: CASSPLTGTPYEQYF

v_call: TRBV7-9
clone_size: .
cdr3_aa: CASSSTMNTEAFF

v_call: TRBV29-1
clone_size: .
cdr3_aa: CSVEWGGDPNYGYTF

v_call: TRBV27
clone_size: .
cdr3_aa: CASGDRDRGVYGYTF

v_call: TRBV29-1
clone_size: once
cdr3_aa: CSVEGGDGDEQYF

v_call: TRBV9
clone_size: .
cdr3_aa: CASSVGELVTYEQYF

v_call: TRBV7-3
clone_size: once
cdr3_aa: CASSENREETQYF

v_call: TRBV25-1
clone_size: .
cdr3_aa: CASSDPGTGYGYTF

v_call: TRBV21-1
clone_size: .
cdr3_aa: CASSKHRLSNQPQHF

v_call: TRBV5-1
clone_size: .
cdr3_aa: CASSSFGQTGELFF

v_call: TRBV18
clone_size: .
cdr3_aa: CASSPPGTGTGELFF

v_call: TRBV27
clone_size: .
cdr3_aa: CASSLRGGQRVTDTQYF

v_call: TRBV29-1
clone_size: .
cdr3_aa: CSVVNVAGEYQETQYF

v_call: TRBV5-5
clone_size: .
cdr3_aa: CASRQDRGHDYTF

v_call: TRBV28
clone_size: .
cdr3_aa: CASSPRGTADTEAFF

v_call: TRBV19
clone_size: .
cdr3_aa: CASSLTWTGGTYGYTF

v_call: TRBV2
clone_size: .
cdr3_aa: CASRAGTSNAYEQYF

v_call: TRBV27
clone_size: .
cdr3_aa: CASSAAPGKPTGDEQFF

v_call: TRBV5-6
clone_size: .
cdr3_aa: CASSFGARGEQFF

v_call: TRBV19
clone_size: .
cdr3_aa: CASSGAGGNQPQHF

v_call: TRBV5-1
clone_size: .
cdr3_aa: CASSLDGQRANVLTF

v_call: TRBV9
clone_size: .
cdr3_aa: CASSVTGGDQPQHF

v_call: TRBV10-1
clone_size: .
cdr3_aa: CASTQDRGQYEQYF

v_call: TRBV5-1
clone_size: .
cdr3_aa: CASSAETGAYNEQFF

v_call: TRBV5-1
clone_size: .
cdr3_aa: CASSLWTTYEQYF

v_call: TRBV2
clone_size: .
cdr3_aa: CASSEVSGPYEQYF